A selection of T cell receptor beta chains follows, all from one sample in a study of regulatory T cells in long-lasting Graves disease. TCRdb re-analysed the multiplex PCR reads in MiXCR, keeping a single row per CDR3 protein. This sample yields a few hundred thousand distinct CDR3 sequences, of which 20% are seen a single time; approximately 13% belongs to the top ten. Material: peripheral blood mononuclear cells (PBMCs), obtained at new diagnosis, from a patient treated with antithyroid drugs. Every receptor here comes from a female donor with Graves disease. Both conserved end residues are part of each CDR3. Each record gives: CDR3 protein, CDR3 DNA, V gene, D gene, clone size, J gene. The D gene is left open where the match is weak. Not all rows give a size; the values are once, few, many and, for expanded clones, a class.

CASSFGQERLIGANVLTF | TGTGCCAGCAGTTTTGGACAGGAACGTCTAATTGGGGCCAACGTCCTGACTTTC | TRBV12-3/TRBV12-4 | TRBD1 | many | TRBJ2-6
CASSLLGADTQYF | TGTGCCAGCAGCTTACTGGGGGCAGATACGCAGTATTTT | TRBV7-3 | - | - | TRBJ2-3
CASSWTGETQYF | TGTGCCAGCAGCTGGACGGGAGAGACCCAGTACTTC | TRBV7-9 | - | many | TRBJ2-5
CASSQDAGPGEDTQYF | TGTGCCAGCAGCCAAGATGCAGGGCCGGGGGAAGATACGCAGTATTTT | TRBV4-1 | - | - | TRBJ2-3
CASSLSLANKETQYF | TGTGCCAGCAGCTTAAGCCTAGCGAATAAAGAGACCCAGTACTTC | TRBV7-2 | - | many | TRBJ2-5
CASSLRQGGETQYF | TGTGCCAGCAGCTTGAGACAGGGTGGGGAGACCCAGTACTTC | TRBV7-2 | TRBD1 | few | TRBJ2-5
CASRRISSYNSPLHF | TGTGCCAGCAGGAGGATAAGCTCCTATAATTCACCCCTCCACTTT | TRBV2 | - | many | TRBJ1-6
CASAPGDTQYF | TGTGCCAGCGCCCCGGGGGATACGCAGTATTTT | TRBV5-8 | - | many | TRBJ2-3
CASSTRQGVQFEQYF | TGTGCCAGTAGTACCCGACAGGGGGTCCAATTCGAGCAGTACTTC | TRBV19 | TRBD1 | many | TRBJ2-7
CSARGLMGQGITEAFF | TGCAGTGCTAGAGGACTAATGGGACAGGGTATCACTGAAGCTTTCTTT | TRBV20-1 | TRBD1 | many | TRBJ1-1
CASSLPRHAGGELGTQYF | TGTGCCAGCAGCTTACCTCGTCACGCGGGAGGGGAGTTGGGTACGCAGTATTTT | TRBV7-8 | TRBD2 | - | TRBJ2-3
CASSLVAGRGTDTQYF | TGTGCCAGCAGCTTAGTGGCAGGGCGGGGCACAGATACGCAGTATTTT | TRBV7-6 | - | - | TRBJ2-3
CASGEGQGGSYNEQFF | TGCGCCAGCGGGGAGGGCCAGGGAGGCTCCTACAATGAGCAGTTCTTC | TRBV5-1 | TRBD2 | many | TRBJ2-1
CASSKRGGRNEQFF | TGTGCCAGCAGCAAGCGGGGGGGCCGTAATGAGCAGTTCTTC | TRBV7-2 | TRBD2 | many | TRBJ2-1
CATSDGQGRDQYF | TGTGCCACCAGTGACGGACAGGGGCGGGACCAGTACTTC | TRBV24-1 | TRBD1 | many | TRBJ2-5
CASSLDGSEAFF | TGTGCCAGCAGCTTGGACGGGAGTGAAGCTTTCTTT | TRBV7-9 | - | many | TRBJ1-1
CASSLGRDTQYF | TGTGCCAGCAGCTTAGGAAGGGATACGCAGTATTTT | TRBV7-2 | - | many | TRBJ2-3
CASNLRSEAFF | TGTGCCAGCAACCTTAGGTCTGAAGCTTTCTTT | TRBV2 | - | many | TRBJ1-1
CASRPRTTGELFF | TGTGCCAGCAGGCCGAGGACCACCGGGGAGCTGTTTTTT | TRBV6-1 | - | many | TRBJ2-2
CASRSISRQGNEQYF | TGTGCCAGCAGATCAATAAGCCGACAGGGGAACGAGCAGTACTTC | TRBV6-1 | TRBD1 | few | TRBJ2-7
CSAREAQGSQPQHF | TGCAGTGCTAGAGAGGCACAGGGGAGTCAGCCCCAGCATTTT | TRBV20-1 | TRBD1 | many | TRBJ1-5
CASSVSGTSVTRDEQYF | TGTGCCAGCAGCGTATCCGGGACTAGCGTAACCCGGGACGAGCAGTACTTC | TRBV14 | TRBD2 | many | TRBJ2-7
CASSLLWEQYF | TGTGCCAGCAGCCTCCTGTGGGAGCAGTACTTC | TRBV11-2 | - | few | TRBJ2-7
CASSSGTSGSRFF | TGTGCCAGCAGCTCGGGGACTAGCGGGAGTAGGTTCTTC | TRBV7-2 | TRBD2 | many | TRBJ2-1
CASSPGRREQYF | TGTGCCAGCAGCCCGGGACGGAGGGAGCAGTACTTC | TRBV28 | - | many | TRBJ2-7
CASSISGVQETQYF | TGTGCCAGTAGTATTAGCGGGGTCCAAGAGACCCAGTACTTC | TRBV19 | TRBD2 | - | TRBJ2-5
CASMKGYGANVLTF | TGTGCCAGCATGAAGGGCTACGGGGCCAACGTCCTGACTTTC | TRBV6-1 | - | many | TRBJ2-6
CASSLNNRGLYEQYF | TGTGCCAGCAGTTTGAACAACAGGGGGCTCTACGAGCAGTACTTC | TRBV7-9 | TRBD1 | once | TRBJ2-7
CASSLRFIPKGVMGGEQFF | TGTGCCAGCAGCTTACGGTTCATCCCAAAGGGGGTTATGGGAGGTGAGCAGTTCTTC | TRBV11-2 | - | many | TRBJ2-1
CASSPGGLAYSNQPQHF | TGTGCCAGCAGTCCCGGGGGGCTGGCCTATAGCAATCAGCCCCAGCATTTT | TRBV6-1 | - | many | TRBJ1-5
CASKAGLSTDTQYF | TGTGCCAGCAAGGCGGGACTGAGCACAGATACGCAGTATTTT | TRBV6-1 | - | many | TRBJ2-3
CASSMITGGFQETQYF | TGTGCCAGCAGTATGATCACGGGGGGGTTCCAAGAGACCCAGTACTTC | TRBV7-2 | TRBD2 | - | TRBJ2-5
CAAGRDTNTEAFF | TGTGCCGCGGGGAGGGACACGAACACTGAAGCTTTCTTT | TRBV6-1 | - | many | TRBJ1-1
CASSASRDPAAEQYF | TGTGCCAGCAGCGCGTCGCGGGACCCGGCAGCCGAGCAGTACTTC | TRBV9 | - | - | TRBJ2-7
CSARPPAFTDTQYF | TGCAGTGCTAGACCCCCCGCGTTCACAGATACGCAGTATTTT | TRBV20-1 | - | many | TRBJ2-3
CASLKDSGTNYGYTF | TGTGCCAGTCTAAAGGATTCCGGAACTAACTATGGCTACACCTTC | TRBV19 | - | few | TRBJ1-2
CSATDRVEAFF | TGCAGTGCTACAGACAGGGTTGAAGCTTTCTTT | TRBV20-1 | TRBD1 | many | TRBJ1-1
CASSFQDSDYTF | TGTGCCAGCAGTTTCCAGGACAGCGATTACACCTTC | TRBV12-3/TRBV12-4 | - | few | TRBJ1-2
CSIGRSGDGYTF | TGCAGCATTGGTCGTTCAGGGGATGGCTACACCTTC | TRBV29-1 | - | - | TRBJ1-2
CSAGALGLAKNIQYF | TGCAGTGCTGGCGCGTTGGGACTAGCCAAAAACATTCAGTACTTC | TRBV20-1 | - | many | TRBJ2-4
CASTAASGFYNEQFF | TGTGCCAGCACGGCGGCTAGCGGGTTCTACAATGAGCAGTTCTTC | TRBV2 | TRBD2 | - | TRBJ2-1